This passage covers 19 T cell receptor beta chains from one sample sequenced in a study of technical replicates of blood from a handful of donors. The protocol was immunoSEQ multiplex PCR, while the TCRdb copy is restricted to in-frame clones and leaves out a portion. This table holds 79,000 or so clones, approximately 96% found once. Sequencing was performed on T cells isolated from PBMCs. The receptors shown here come from a human donor in good health.

The chain employs TRBV7-3 and TRBJ2-7; 9 nucleotides agree with TRBD2. J was trimmed by 2 bases and V by 1 base; bases with no gene match: 6. The CDR3 extends over 16 amino acids. Germline CDR1 and CDR2: SGHTA and FQGTGA. This CDR3 is CASSLNPSGNTYEQYF. The CDR3 region has the DNA TGTGCCAGCAGCTTAAATCCTAGCGGGAATACCTACGAGCAGTACTTC.

This chain joins TRBV5-1 and TRBJ2-5; no clear D gene. Germline assignment: CDR1 SGHRS and CDR2 YFSETQ. The CDR3 length is 11 residues. V gave up 6 bases and J gave up 5 bases, with 8 bases separating them. The CDR3 loop reads CASTFGETQYF. The DNA of the CDR3 is TGCGCCAGCACTTTCGGTGAGACCCAGTACTTC. The whole variable domain, remainder taken from reference TRBV5-1 and TRBJ2-5, is KAGVTQTPRYLIKTRGQQVTLSCSPISGHRSVSWYQQTPGQGLQFLFEYFSETQRNKGNFPGRFSGRQFSNSRSEMNVSTLELGDSALYLCASTFGETQYFGPGTRLLVL.

V usage is TRBV19 and J usage is TRBJ2-3; TRBD2 agrees at 8 bases. The CDR3 loop spans 14 amino acids. After removal of 1 base from V and 4 bases from J, the junction contained 1 base not matched to a gene. Per the germline V gene, CDR1 is LNHDA and CDR2 is SQIVND (reference sequence). The CDR3 reads CASSIGREADTQYF. The CDR3 nucleotides are TGTGCCAGTAGTATAGGGCGGGAGGCAGATACGCAGTATTTT.

This sequence joins TRBV28 and TRBJ1-1; D is unclear. CDR1 and CDR2 (germline): MDHEN, SYDVKM. The CDR3 totals 13 residues. V dropped 3 bases and J dropped 1 base, with 6 bases sitting between them. DNA for the CDR3: TGTGCCAGCAGTTTGGCAGAGAACACTGAAGCTTTCTTT. It encodes CASSLAENTEAFF.

This sequence joins TRBV27 and TRBJ2-3; the match to TRBD2 covers 7 bases. J gave up 4 bases and V 10 bases, and 11 bases lay outside the gene matches. CDR1 and CDR2 from the germline V gene are MNHEY and SMNVEV (reference sequence). The length of the CDR3 is 14 residues. The CDR3 here is CATKEGGSADTQYF. The CDR3 region has the DNA TGTGCCACCAAGGAGGGAGGGTCCGCAGATACGCAGTATTTT.

This clone was counted a single time. This chain links TRBV19 with TRBJ2-1; D is ambiguous. Trimming took 6 bases from V and 6 from J, leaving 9 bases between them. CDR1 is LNHDA, CDR2 SQIVND, per germline (reference sequence). The CDR3 runs 12 residues. CDR3 bases: TGTGCCAGTAGAGGTAGCAGCAATGAGCAGTTCTTC. It codes for CASRGSSNEQFF.

The chain has TRBV15 and TRBJ2-3; maybe TRBD2 (6 bases). The CDR3 spans 14 residues. CDR1 is LNHNV and CDR2 is YYDKDF in the germline V gene (reference sequence). With 8 bases removed from V and 1 base from J, the gap between germline ends came to 13 bases. The CDR3 nucleotides are TGTGCCACCGAGGCGGGGTACCGCACAGATACGCAGTATTTT. This translates into CATEAGYRTDTQYF.

This sequence joins TRBV30 and TRBJ2-7; 8 bases are shared with TRBD2. The CDR3 is 14 amino acids. CDR1 is GTSNPN, CDR2 SVGIG, per germline (reference sequence). Germline trimming cut 1 base from V and 5 bases from J; bases unmatched to any gene: 7. This CDR3 reads CAWSAERELHEQYF. The CDR3 DNA reads as TGTGCCTGGAGTGCTGAGCGGGAGCTCCACGAGCAGTACTTC.

V gene TRBV9 combines with J gene TRBJ2-7, with 10 nucleotides matching TRBD2. Germline V CDR1 and CDR2: SGDLS, YYNGEE. The trim removed 3 bases at V and 1 base at J, leaving 4 bases unmatched. The CDR3 has 15 residues. CDR3: CASSEGLATSYEQYF. The CDR3 region has the DNA TGTGCCAGCAGCGAGGGACTAGCGACTTCCTACGAGCAGTACTTC.

The chain is built from TRBV18 and TRBJ2-4, with a possible D match to TRBD1 (5 bases). CDR1 is KGHSH, CDR2 LQKENI, per germline. V lost 5 bases and J 4 bases, leaving 12 bases between the germline ends. The CDR3 is made up of 14 amino acids. CDR3 sequence reads: CASSIGVAKNIQYF. DNA for the CDR3: TGTGCCAGCTCAATAGGGGTGGCAAAAAACATTCAGTACTTC.

The CDR3 nucleotides read TGCAGCGTCGGGGGGCTAGCGGGAGACACAGCTACCTACGAGCAGTACTTC. Its translation is CSVGGLAGDTATYEQYF. The rearrangement joins TRBV29-1 to TRBJ2-7; 10 nucleotides match TRBD2. Germline V gene data show CDR1 as SQVTM and CDR2 as ANQGSEA. With 6 bases clipped from V and 2 bases from J, the junction kept 16 bases outside the gene matches. The CDR3 consists of 17 residues.

The chain is built from TRBV10-3 and TRBJ2-3; 9 bases map to TRBD2. Germline V gene sequence: CDR1 ENHRY, CDR2 SYGVKD. CDR3 length: 15 residues. V was clipped by 7 bases and J by 0 bases; unmatched bases: 5. The CDR3 DNA is TGTGCCATCACTCCCGGACTAGCGAGCACAGATACGCAGTATTTT. It encodes CAITPGLASTDTQYF.

The chain employs TRBV2 and TRBJ1-1; the D gene is possibly TRBD1 (6 bases). Germline CDR1 is SNHLY and CDR2 is FYNNEI. There are 14 residues in the CDR3. V lost 7 bases and J 2 bases, leaving 14 bases between the germline ends. In DNA form, the CDR3 reads TGTGCCAGCACACAATACAGGGACAACACTGAAGCTTTCTTT. Protein sequence: CASTQYRDNTEAFF.

This chain uses TRBV7-6 with TRBJ1-1; D uncertain. The CDR3 loop spans 12 amino acids. Trimming cost V 5 bases and J 4 bases, with 8 bases left between them. Per germline, CDR1 SGHVS and CDR2 FNYEAQ. The CDR3 DNA reads as TGTGCCAGCAGCGCAGTCAGCACTGAAGCTTTCTTT. Amino acids: CASSAVSTEAFF.

This chain links TRBV7-6 with TRBJ2-7; a possible D gene is TRBD1 (5 bases). Trimming took 5 bases from V and 4 from J, leaving 15 bases between them. The CDR3 is 14 residues long. The V gene's germline CDR1 is SGHVS and CDR2 FNYEAQ. CDR3 loop: CASSHRGREYEQYF. The CDR3 DNA is TGTGCCAGCAGCCATAGGGGCAGGGAATACGAGCAGTACTTC.

The chain carries TRBV10-1 and TRBJ2-3; D call uncertain. Trimming stripped 0 bases from V and 2 bases from J, with 6 bases between. The CDR3 loop spans 14 amino acids. Germline V lookup: CDR1 WNHNN, CDR2 SYGVQD (reference sequence). This CDR3 reads CASSESEYTDTQYF. Here the CDR3 DNA reads TGCGCCAGCAGTGAGTCTGAGTACACAGATACGCAGTATTTT.

The V call is TRBV29-1, the J call TRBJ2-4, with 7 nucleotides matching TRBD1. This CDR3 region has 15 residues. In germline, CDR1 is SQVTM, CDR2 ANQGSEA. Trimming took 6 bases from V and 0 from J; bases not matched to a gene: 8. CDR3 bases: TGCAGCGTGGTCCGGGACAGCCTAGCCAAAAACATTCAGTACTTC. Amino acids: CSVVRDSLAKNIQYF.

This chain links TRBV29-1 with TRBJ2-7, with D possibly matching TRBD1 (5 bases). Germline V gene sequence: CDR1 SQVTM, CDR2 ANQGSEA. Trimming removed 7 bases from V and 2 bases from J, with 12 bases in between. The CDR3 has 12 residues. This CDR3 reads CSGGPGTYEQYF. The CDR3 DNA is TGCAGCGGGGGTCCAGGGACCTACGAGCAGTACTTC.

The chain has TRBV4-1 and TRBJ2-1, with 7 positions matching TRBD2. CDR3 length: 15 amino acids. The trim removed 2 bases at V and 4 bases at J, leaving 5 bases unmatched. Germline V gives CDR1 MGHRA, CDR2 YSYEKL. DNA of the CDR3: TGCGCCAGCAGCCAACCCGGGAGGTCTTACAATGAGCAGTTCTTC. This translates into CASSQPGRSYNEQFF.